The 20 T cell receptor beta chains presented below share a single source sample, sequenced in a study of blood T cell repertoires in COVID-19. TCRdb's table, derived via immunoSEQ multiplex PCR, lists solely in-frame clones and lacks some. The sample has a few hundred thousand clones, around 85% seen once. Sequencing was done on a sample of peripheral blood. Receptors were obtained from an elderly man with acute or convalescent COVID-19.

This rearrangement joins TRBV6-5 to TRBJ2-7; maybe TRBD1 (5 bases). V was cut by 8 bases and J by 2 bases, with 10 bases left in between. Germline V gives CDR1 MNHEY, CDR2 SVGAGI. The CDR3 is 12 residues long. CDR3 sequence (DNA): TGTGCCAGCGCCAGGGATCCCTACGAGCAGTACTTC. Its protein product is CASARDPYEQYF.

CDR3 in amino acids: CASSYRQGHQPQHF. Here the CDR3 DNA reads TGTGCCAGCAGTTACCGACAGGGTCATCAGCCCCAGCATTTT. The V call is TRBV27, the J call TRBJ1-5; 7 bases are a match to TRBD1. With 4 bases clipped from V and 5 bases from J, the junction kept 5 bases outside the gene matches. The germline V gene has CDR1 MNHEY and CDR2 SMNVEV (reference sequence). The CDR3 spans 14 residues.

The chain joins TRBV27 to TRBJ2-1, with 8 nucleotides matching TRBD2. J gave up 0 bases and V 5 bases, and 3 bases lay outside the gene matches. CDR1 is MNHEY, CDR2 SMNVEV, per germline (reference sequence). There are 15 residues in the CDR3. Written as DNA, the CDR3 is TGTGCCAGCAGTCTTAGCGGGGCCTCCTACAATGAGCAGTTCTTC. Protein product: CASSLSGASYNEQFF.

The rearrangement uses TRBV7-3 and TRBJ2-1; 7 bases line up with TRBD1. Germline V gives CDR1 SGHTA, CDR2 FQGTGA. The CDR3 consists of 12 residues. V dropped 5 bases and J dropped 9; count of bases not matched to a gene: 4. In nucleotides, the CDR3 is TGTGCCAGCAGCCACAGGGGTGGTGAGCAGTTCTTC. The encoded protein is CASSHRGGEQFF.

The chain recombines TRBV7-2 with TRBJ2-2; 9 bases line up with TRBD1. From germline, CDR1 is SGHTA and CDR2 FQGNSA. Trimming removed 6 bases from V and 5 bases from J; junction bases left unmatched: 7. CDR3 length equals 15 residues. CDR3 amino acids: CASSEQGARTGELFF. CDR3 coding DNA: TGTGCCAGCAGTGAACAGGGGGCGCGTACCGGGGAGCTGTTTTTT.

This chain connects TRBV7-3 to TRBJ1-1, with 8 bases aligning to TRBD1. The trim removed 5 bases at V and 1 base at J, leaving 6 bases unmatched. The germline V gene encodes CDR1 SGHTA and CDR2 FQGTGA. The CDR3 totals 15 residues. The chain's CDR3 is CASSPGDRRNTEAFF. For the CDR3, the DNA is TGTGCCAGCAGCCCGGGGGACAGGAGGAACACTGAAGCTTTCTTT.

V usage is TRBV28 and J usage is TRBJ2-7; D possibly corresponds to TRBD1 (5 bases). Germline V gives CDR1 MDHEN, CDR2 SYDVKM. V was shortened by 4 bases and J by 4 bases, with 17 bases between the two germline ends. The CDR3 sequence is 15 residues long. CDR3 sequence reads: CASSSTFFTGYEQYF. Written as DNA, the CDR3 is TGTGCCAGCAGTTCCACCTTCTTTACAGGATACGAGCAGTACTTC.

CDR3 loop: CASRDGTSGDTQYF. The CDR3 DNA reads as TGCGCCAGCAGGGATGGGACTAGCGGAGATACGCAGTATTTT. The rearrangement joins TRBV5-1 to TRBJ2-3; the match to TRBD2 covers 11 bases. The junction had 4 bases not matched to a gene; V was cut back by 5 bases and J by 5 bases. This CDR3 is 14 amino acids long. Germline V gives CDR1 SGHRS, CDR2 YFSETQ.

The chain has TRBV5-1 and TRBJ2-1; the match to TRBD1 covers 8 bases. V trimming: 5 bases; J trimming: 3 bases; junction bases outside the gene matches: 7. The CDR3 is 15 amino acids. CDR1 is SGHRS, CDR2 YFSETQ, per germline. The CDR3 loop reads CASSSTGESYNEQFF. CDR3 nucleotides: TGCGCCAGCAGTTCGACAGGGGAGAGCTACAATGAGCAGTTCTTC.

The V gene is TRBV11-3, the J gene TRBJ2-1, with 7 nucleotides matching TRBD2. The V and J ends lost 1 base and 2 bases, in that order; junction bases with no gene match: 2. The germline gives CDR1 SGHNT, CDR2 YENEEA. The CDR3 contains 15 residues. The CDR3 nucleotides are TGTGCCAGCAGCTTAGCAGCGGGGCCCTACAATGAGCAGTTCTTC. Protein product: CASSLAAGPYNEQFF.

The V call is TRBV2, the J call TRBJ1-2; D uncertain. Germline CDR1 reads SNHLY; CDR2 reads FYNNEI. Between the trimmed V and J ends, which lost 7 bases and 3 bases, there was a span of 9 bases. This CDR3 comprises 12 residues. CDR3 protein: CASKKQDYGYTF. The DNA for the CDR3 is TGTGCCAGCAAAAAGCAAGACTATGGCTACACCTTC.

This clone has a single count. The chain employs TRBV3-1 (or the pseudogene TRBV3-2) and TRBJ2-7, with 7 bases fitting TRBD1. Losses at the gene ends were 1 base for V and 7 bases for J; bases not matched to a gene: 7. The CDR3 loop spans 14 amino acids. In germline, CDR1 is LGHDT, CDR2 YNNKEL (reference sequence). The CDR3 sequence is CASSQVRQGGEQYF. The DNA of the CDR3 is TGTGCCAGCAGCCAAGTACGACAGGGTGGTGAGCAGTACTTC.

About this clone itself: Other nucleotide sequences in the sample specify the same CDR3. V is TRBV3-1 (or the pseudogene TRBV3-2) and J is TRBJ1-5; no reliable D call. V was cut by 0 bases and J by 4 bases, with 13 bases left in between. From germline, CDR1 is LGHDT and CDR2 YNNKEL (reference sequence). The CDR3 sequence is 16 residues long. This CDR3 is CASSQDGMGGNQPQHF. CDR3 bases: TGTGCCAGCAGCCAAGACGGCATGGGAGGGAATCAGCCCCAGCATTTT.

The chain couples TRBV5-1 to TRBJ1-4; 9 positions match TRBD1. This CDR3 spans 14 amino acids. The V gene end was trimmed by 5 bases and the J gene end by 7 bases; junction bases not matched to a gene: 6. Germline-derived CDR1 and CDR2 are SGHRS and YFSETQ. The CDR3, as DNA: TGCGCCAGCAGTGCCGGGACAGGGACTGAAAAACTGTTTTTT. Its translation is CASSAGTGTEKLFF.

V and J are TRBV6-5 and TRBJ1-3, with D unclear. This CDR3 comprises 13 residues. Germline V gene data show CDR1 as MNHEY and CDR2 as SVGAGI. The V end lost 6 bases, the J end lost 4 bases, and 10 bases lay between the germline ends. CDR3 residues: CASSLTVGNTIYF. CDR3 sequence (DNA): TGTGCCAGCAGCCTAACAGTCGGAAACACCATATATTTT.

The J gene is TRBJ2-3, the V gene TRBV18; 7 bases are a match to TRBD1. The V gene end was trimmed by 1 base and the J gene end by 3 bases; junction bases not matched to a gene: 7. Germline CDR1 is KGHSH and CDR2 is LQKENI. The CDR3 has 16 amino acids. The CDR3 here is CASSPLQRQGTDTQYF. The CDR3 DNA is TGTGCCAGCTCACCACTACAGCGACAGGGAACAGATACGCAGTATTTT.

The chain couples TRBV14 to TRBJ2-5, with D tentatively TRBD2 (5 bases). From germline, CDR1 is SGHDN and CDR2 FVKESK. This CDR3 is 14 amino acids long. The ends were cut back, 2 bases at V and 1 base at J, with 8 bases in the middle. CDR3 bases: TGTGCCAGCAGCCAAAACCGGGGCCAAGAGACCCAGTACTTC. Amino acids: CASSQNRGQETQYF.

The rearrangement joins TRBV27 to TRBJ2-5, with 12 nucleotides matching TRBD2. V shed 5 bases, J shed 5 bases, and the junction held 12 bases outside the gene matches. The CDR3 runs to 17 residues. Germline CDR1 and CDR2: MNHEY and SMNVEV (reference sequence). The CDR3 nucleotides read TGTGCCAGCAGTCCCCTCCGCCTAGCGGGAGGGTACGAGACCCAGTACTTC. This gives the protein CASSPLRLAGGYETQYF.

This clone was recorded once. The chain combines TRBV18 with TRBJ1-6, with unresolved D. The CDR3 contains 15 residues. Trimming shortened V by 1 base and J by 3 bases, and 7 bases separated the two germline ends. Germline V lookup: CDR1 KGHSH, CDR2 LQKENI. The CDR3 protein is CASSPRAGYNSPLHF. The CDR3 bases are TGTGCCAGCTCACCACGAGCGGGCTATAATTCACCCCTCCACTTT.

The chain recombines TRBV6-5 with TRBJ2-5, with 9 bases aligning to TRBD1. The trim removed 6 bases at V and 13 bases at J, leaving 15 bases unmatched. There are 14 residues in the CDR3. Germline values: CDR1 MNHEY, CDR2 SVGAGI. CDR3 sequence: CASSSGQGPANRYF. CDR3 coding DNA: TGTGCCAGCAGCTCCGGACAGGGGCCTGCTAATAGGTACTTC.